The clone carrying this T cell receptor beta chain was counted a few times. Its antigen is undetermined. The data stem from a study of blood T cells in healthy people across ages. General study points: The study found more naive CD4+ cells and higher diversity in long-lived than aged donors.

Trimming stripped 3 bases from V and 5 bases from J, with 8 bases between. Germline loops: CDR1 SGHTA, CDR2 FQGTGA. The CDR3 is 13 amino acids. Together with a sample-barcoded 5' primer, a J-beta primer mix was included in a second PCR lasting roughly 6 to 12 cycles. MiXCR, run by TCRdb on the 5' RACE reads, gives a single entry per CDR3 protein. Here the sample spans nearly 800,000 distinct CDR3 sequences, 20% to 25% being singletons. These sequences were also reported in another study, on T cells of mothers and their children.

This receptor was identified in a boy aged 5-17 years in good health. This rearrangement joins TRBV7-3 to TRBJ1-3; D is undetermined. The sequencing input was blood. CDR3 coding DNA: TGTGCCAGCAGCTTGGGATTTCGAAACACCATATATTTT. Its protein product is CASSLGFRNTIYF.